Listed here is a single T cell receptor (beta chain). Its antigen is not identified. This entry comes from a study of T cells expressing NK-cell markers. The overall study: Researchers got TCR beta repertoires out of sorted CD3+CD56+NKG2C+, CD3+CD56+NKG2C- and CD3+CD56-NKG2C+ T cells. Study-level points and caveats: Researchers report these clonotypes also headed the CD3+CD56-NKG2C+ fraction in four donors.

Each CDR3 protein gets one entry in TCRdb, which reprocessed the 5' RACE reads and gives no DNA. Reported are about 390,000 distinct CDR3 sequences; the ten largest clones contain roughly a tenth. The CDR3 extends over 14 amino acids. Germline CDR1 SQVTM, CDR2 ANQGSEA. Sequencing was carried out using blood T cells: a sorted CD56 or NKG2C T cell subset, CD4+ or CD8+ T cells, or bulk PBMC T cells (not recorded which). V and J are TRBV29-1 and TRBJ1-2; TCRdb calls TRBD1, which cannot be checked without DNA. The sequence was collected from a woman aged 45-60 years in good health. The chain's CDR3 is CSVGSQGAIYGYTF.